These 13 T cell receptor beta chains were all obtained from the same sample, sequenced in a study of blood T cell repertoires in COVID-19. Profiling relied on immunoSEQ multiplex PCR, and the TCRdb table lists in-frame clones only, not all of them. The data show a few hundred thousand clones, with more than 75% seen just once and roughly 8% held by the top ten. Sequences were obtained from peripheral blood. Receptors were obtained from a woman between 45 and 65 years old who had recovered from COVID-19.

The V call is TRBV19, the J call TRBJ2-1; 8 nucleotides agree with TRBD2. The CDR3 spans 15 residues. V gave up 3 bases and J gave up 4 bases; unmatched junction bases: 5. Germline V gene data show CDR1 as LNHDA and CDR2 as SQIVND (reference sequence). The CDR3 DNA follows: TGTGCCAGTAGTATCAGTCTAGCGGGTTACAATGAGCAGTTCTTC. This encodes CASSISLAGYNEQFF.

The chain links TRBV5-1 to TRBJ2-5, with D uncertain. This CDR3 has 14 residues. Germline V CDR1 and CDR2: SGHRS, YFSETQ. Trimming took off 0 bases at V and 2 bases at J, with 8 bases between the two ends. DNA of the CDR3: TGCGCCAGCAGCTTGGGCAGAACACAAGAGACCCAGTACTTC. Translating it yields CASSLGRTQETQYF.

This chain connects TRBV6-5 to TRBJ2-3; the match to TRBD1 covers 10 bases. The CDR3 has 14 residues. Germline loops: CDR1 MNHEY, CDR2 SVGAGI. V trimming: 7 bases; J trimming: 6 bases; junction bases outside the gene matches: 7. For the CDR3, the DNA is TGTGCCAGCAAAGACGACAGGGGGCGCGATACGCAGTATTTT. Amino acid sequence: CASKDDRGRDTQYF.

The chain recombines TRBV25-1 with TRBJ2-5; D possibly corresponds to TRBD2 (6 bases). Germline V gene lookup returns CDR1 MGHDK and CDR2 SYGVNS. CDR3 length: 14 residues. V was clipped by 1 base and J by 5 bases, with 11 bases between them. CDR3 nucleotides: TGTGCCAGCAGTGAATTCGGGGGTTGGGAGACCCAGTACTTC. This gives the protein CASSEFGGWETQYF.

V is TRBV3-1 (or the pseudogene TRBV3-2) and J is TRBJ1-6, with 8 bases fitting TRBD1. Germline CDR1 and CDR2: LGHDT and YNNKEL (reference sequence). Trimming at V came to 7 bases and at J to 8 bases, leaving 7 bases not matched to a gene. This CDR3 is 14 amino acids long. The CDR3 nucleotides are TGTGCCAGCACCCCAGGGGGCCCCTATTCACCCCTCCACTTT. It translates to CASTPGGPYSPLHF.

The V gene is TRBV6-1, the J gene TRBJ2-2; 7 bases map to TRBD1. Germline CDR1 MNHNS, CDR2 SASEGT. The CDR3 is 16 residues long. Trimming at V came to 4 bases and at J to 4 bases, leaving 9 bases not matched to a gene. CDR3 DNA: TGTGCCAGCAGTGGGTGGACGGGACAGTTCACCGGGGAGCTGTTTTTT. Translated, it gives CASSGWTGQFTGELFF.

CDR3 amino acids: CARPPPNKQANTGELFF. CDR3 DNA sequence: TGTGCCAGACCACCACCAAATAAACAGGCGAACACCGGGGAGCTGTTTTTT. The genes are TRBV19 and TRBJ2-2; maybe TRBD1 (5 bases). The germline V and J ends were trimmed by 9 bases and 0 bases, with 20 bases remaining between them. The CDR3 loop spans 17 amino acids. CDR1 and CDR2 from the germline V gene are LNHDA and SQIVND (reference sequence).

The chain links TRBV15 to TRBJ2-7, with D unclear. CDR1 LNHNV and CDR2 YYDKDF come from the germline V gene (reference sequence). This CDR3 has 14 residues. Trimming took off 0 bases at V and 2 bases at J, with 8 bases between the two ends. The DNA of the CDR3 is TGTGCCACCAGCAGAGATGGCCTGACCTACGAGCAGTACTTC. Its translation: CATSRDGLTYEQYF.

V usage is TRBV14 and J usage is TRBJ2-7, with TRBD2 matching over 11 bases. Germline V CDR1 and CDR2: SGHDN, FVKESK. V was clipped by 1 base and J by 6 bases; unmatched bases: 5. CDR3 length: 15 amino acids. DNA for the CDR3: TGTGCCAGCAGCCAAGTACGGCTAGCGGGAGGCGAGCAGTACTTC. It yields the protein CASSQVRLAGGEQYF.

A single count supports this clone. The V call is TRBV19, the J call TRBJ2-5, with a tentative D call TRBD1 (6 bases). Germline values: CDR1 LNHDA, CDR2 SQIVND (reference sequence). Trimming cost V 7 bases and J 5 bases, with 20 bases left between them. This CDR3 is 15 amino acids long. The CDR3 region is CASKRVWGQGETQYF. The CDR3 nucleotides read TGTGCCAGTAAGAGGGTGTGGGGTCAGGGGGAGACCCAGTACTTC. Based on the CDR3 plus reference TRBV19 and TRBJ2-5, the full variable domain is DGGITQSPKYLFRKEGQNVTLSCEQNLNHDAMYWYRQDPGQGLRLIYYSQIVNDFQKGDIAEGYSVSREKKESFPLTVTSAQKNPTAFYLCASKRVWGQGETQYFGPGTRLLVL.

The rearrangement links TRBV15 to TRBJ2-2; tentative D call: TRBD2 (7 bases). CDR1 and CDR2 from the germline V gene are LNHNV and YYDKDF (reference sequence). This CDR3 has 16 amino acids. V gave up 2 bases and J gave up 8 bases, with 18 bases separating them. The CDR3 nucleotides read TGTGCCACCAGCAGACCCAACCCACAGGGAGGGGGGGAGCTGTTTTTT. This codes for CATSRPNPQGGGELFF.

This clone was seen only once. V and J are TRBV3-1 (or the pseudogene TRBV3-2) and TRBJ2-1; TRBD2 is a possible D gene (7 bases). The CDR3 is 15 amino acids. Trimming removed 1 base at V and 7 bases at J, with 14 bases between. The V gene's germline CDR1 is LGHDT and CDR2 YNNKEL (reference sequence). The CDR3 reads CASSQAVRGGNEQFF. CDR3 DNA sequence: TGTGCCAGCAGCCAAGCTGTAAGGGGGGGAAATGAGCAGTTCTTC.

J is TRBJ2-1 and V is TRBV6-5; 13 bases are shared with TRBD2. This CDR3 is 14 amino acids long. V shed 5 bases, J shed 11 bases, and the junction held 6 bases outside the gene matches. Per germline, CDR1 MNHEY and CDR2 SVGAGI. The CDR3 here is CASSPRTSGRKQFF. The CDR3 bases are TGTGCCAGCAGTCCACGGACTAGCGGGAGAAAGCAGTTCTTC.